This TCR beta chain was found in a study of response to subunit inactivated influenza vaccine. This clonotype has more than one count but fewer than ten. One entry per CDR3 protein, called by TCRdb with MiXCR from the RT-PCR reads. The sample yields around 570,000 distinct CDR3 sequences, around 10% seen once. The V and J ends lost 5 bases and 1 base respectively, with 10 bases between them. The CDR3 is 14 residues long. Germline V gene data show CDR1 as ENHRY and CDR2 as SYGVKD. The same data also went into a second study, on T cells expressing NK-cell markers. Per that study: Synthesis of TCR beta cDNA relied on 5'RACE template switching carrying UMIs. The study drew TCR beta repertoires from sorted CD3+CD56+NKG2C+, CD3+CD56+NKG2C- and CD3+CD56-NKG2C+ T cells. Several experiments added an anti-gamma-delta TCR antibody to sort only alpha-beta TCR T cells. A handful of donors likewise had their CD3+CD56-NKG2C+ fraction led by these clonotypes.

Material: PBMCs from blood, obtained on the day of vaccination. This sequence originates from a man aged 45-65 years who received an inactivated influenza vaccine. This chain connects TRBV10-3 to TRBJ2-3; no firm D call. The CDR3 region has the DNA TGTGCCATCAGTCGCAGCGAGGGCACAGATACGCAGTATTTT. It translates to CAISRSEGTDTQYF.